These T cell receptor beta chains were read from a single sample in a study of T cells expressing NK-cell markers. TCRdb re-called the 5' RACE reads, yielding one record per CDR3 amino acid sequence without DNA. The specimen's table records about 380,000 distinct CDR3 sequences. The sequencing sample was made of blood T cells: a sorted CD56 or NKG2C T cell subset, CD4+ or CD8+ T cells, or bulk PBMC T cells (not recorded which). The receptors here all came from a man aged 18-70 years in good health. Both conserved end residues are part of each CDR3.

v_call	j_call	cdr3_aa
TRBV7-6	TRBJ2-5	CASGAVGKTQYF
TRBV6-1	TRBJ2-5	CASRALAGGQETQYF
TRBV7-8	TRBJ2-3	CASSSTRASTDTQYF
TRBV12-3/TRBV12-4	TRBJ1-1	CASSLFLFGTENTEAFF
TRBV6-1	TRBJ1-1	CASSVSWTGEAFF
TRBV5-1	TRBJ1-2	CASRWQVDYGYTF
TRBV27	TRBJ2-7	CASSDRGTYEQYF
TRBV3-1	TRBJ2-5	CASSQGVISGGSETQYF
TRBV20-1	TRBJ2-1	CSARDGTGVRREQFF
TRBV5-1	TRBJ1-4	CASSLAPTRDEKLFF
TRBV6-1	TRBJ2-6	CASSRGSSGANVLTF
TRBV7-2	TRBJ2-1	CASSPRGSFTNEQFF
TRBV11-2	TRBJ2-7	CASSLKPKGLTSSYEQYF
TRBV2	TRBJ2-1	CASSNSGLAGGNEQFF
TRBV27	TRBJ2-2	CASTLGQGARTGELFF